The present entry profiles one TCR beta chain with its context. The data originate from a study of CD8+CD57+ T cells in acquired aplastic anemia. Study-wide background: Recorded DNA amounts for sorted CD4+ and CD8+ cells had an average of about 3 ug. There were roughly 11 million reads, on average, for CD4+ cells from healthy donors.

The CDR3 loop spans 13 amino acids. Germline-derived CDR1 and CDR2 are ENHRY and SYGVKD. V gave up 8 bases and J gave up 1 base, with 12 bases separating them. Genomic DNA constituted the template upon which TCR beta VDJ and CDR3 profiling was performed. From the reads, TCRdb called clonotypes with MiXCR, one entry per CDR3 protein. The sample carries about 190,000 distinct CDR3 sequences, approximately 49% recorded once. The sequence came from a human donor in good health, serving as a control. The V gene is TRBV10-3, the J gene TRBJ2-7; the D gene is possibly TRBD2 (5 bases). Specimen: sorted CD4+, CD8+, or CD8+CD57+ T cells (not recorded which) from PBMCs. In nucleotides, the CDR3 is TGTGCCATCGAGGGTAACGGATCCTACGAGCAGTACTTC. Residues: CAIEGNGSYEQYF.